One and the same sample provided the 8 T cell receptor beta chains below, sequenced in a study of T cell repertoires in cytomegalovirus infection (dated by TCRdb to the late 2010s). The listed sequencing device is Illumina HiSeq 1500. TCRdb reran the public reads through fastp at Q25 and MiXCR, keeping productive beta chains. Rows are combined by CDR3 protein, so each entry shows the most common genes and DNA. For this sample the table gives under 600,000 distinct CDR3 sequences, of which about 17% were detected only once. The top ten clones comprise around 25% of the sample. The specimen sequenced was CD8+ T cells from PBMCs. These receptors all stem from a human donor in good health (CMV status not recorded). Some clones in this sample may be carry-over from other donors' samples.

The chain combines TRBV27 with TRBJ2-7; TRBD1 agrees at 8 bases. Germline CDR1 reads MNHEY; CDR2 reads SMNVEV (reference sequence). J was trimmed by 3 bases and V by 2 bases; bases with no gene match: 9. This CDR3 spans 16 amino acids. The CDR3 DNA reads TGTGCCAGCAGTTTAACATCGGACAGGGTGAACTACGAGCAGTACTTC. Translating gives CASSLTSDRVNYEQYF.

This chain connects TRBV25-1 to TRBJ2-5, with a tentative D call TRBD2 (7 bases). The V end lost 5 bases, the J end lost 3 bases, and 16 bases lay between the germline ends. The CDR3 has 15 residues. Per the germline V gene, CDR1 is MGHDK and CDR2 is SYGVNS. The CDR3 DNA follows: TGTGCCAGCAGTAGACCACTAGGGGGGGAAGAGACCCAGTACTTC. Its protein product is CASSRPLGGEETQYF.

With respect to this clonotype: One base away lies a much larger clone, so this may be a sequencing read error. The CDR3 does not end in the conserved phenylalanine or tryptophan, so this is likely a read error. The chain uses TRBV12-3 or TRBV12-4 and TRBJ2-1; 8 nucleotides agree with TRBD2. The junction had 7 bases not matched to a gene; V was cut back by 2 bases and J by 7 bases. This CDR3 has 15 residues. The CDR3, as DNA: TGTGCCAGCAGTTTATCGGGGGGGCGAGTGAATGAGCAGTTCTTG. It encodes CASSLSGGRVNEQFL.

This clonotype was counted at least ten times. This chain uses TRBV7-9 with TRBJ1-1, with 9 bases identical to TRBD1. The CDR3 loop spans 17 amino acids. Germline CDR1 and CDR2: SEHNR and FQNEAQ (reference sequence). V was clipped by 3 bases and J by 1 base; unmatched bases: 9. The CDR3, as DNA: TGTGCCAGCAGCTTGGGACAGGGAGAATATCAGAACACTGAAGCTTTCTTT. It specifies CASSLGQGEYQNTEAFF.

This clonotype was observed a handful of times. The genes are TRBV3-1 and TRBJ2-1; TRBD1 aligns across 9 bases. Looked up from germline, CDR1 is LGHDT and CDR2 is YNNKEL (reference sequence). The V and J ends lost 1 base and 8 bases, in that order; junction bases with no gene match: 9. The CDR3 has 16 residues. In DNA form, the CDR3 reads TGTGCCAGCAGCCAAGGGGGGACAGGGCTCTTGGATGAGCAGTTCTTC. It specifies CASSQGGTGLLDEQFF.

This clonotype was counted a few times. The gene calls are TRBV6-1 and TRBJ1-5; possibly TRBD1 for D (6 bases). Germline V gene sequence: CDR1 MNHNS, CDR2 SASEGT. Trimming took 8 bases from V and 6 from J, leaving 20 bases between them. The length of the CDR3 is 15 residues. The CDR3 nucleotides read TGTGCCAGCGGGTGGGGGGGGCAGAGGGTTCAGCCCCAGCATTTT. The encoded protein is CASGWGGQRVQPQHF.

This clonotype was counted only a few times. The junction differs from germline at one of its ends, possibly a read error. The V gene is TRBV7-6, the J gene TRBJ1-5, with TRBD1 matching 12 bases. The CDR3 is 16 residues long. Germline loops: CDR1 SGHVS, CDR2 FNYEAQ. CDR3 sequence (DNA): TGTGCCAGCAGCCTGGGCGGGACAGGGGGCAAACAGCCCCAGCATTTT. Protein sequence: CASSLGGTGGKQPQHF.

V is TRBV5-1 and J is TRBJ1-2; D might be TRBD1 (6 bases). V lost 5 bases, J lost 3 bases, and 20 bases lay in between. Germline V gene lookup returns CDR1 SGHRS and CDR2 YFSETQ. The CDR3 contains 16 residues. Written as DNA, the CDR3 is TGCGCCAGCAGTCCTCCTTATGAGGGGGGCGACTATGGCTACACCTTC. Translation: CASSPPYEGGDYGYTF. The variable domain in full, with the rest retrieved from reference TRBV5-1 and TRBJ1-2, is KAGVTQTPRYLIKTRGQQVTLSCSPISGHRSVSWYQQTPGQGLQFLFEYFSETQRNKGNFPGRFSGRQFSNSRSEMNVSTLELGDSALYLCASSPPYEGGDYGYTFGSGTRLTVV.